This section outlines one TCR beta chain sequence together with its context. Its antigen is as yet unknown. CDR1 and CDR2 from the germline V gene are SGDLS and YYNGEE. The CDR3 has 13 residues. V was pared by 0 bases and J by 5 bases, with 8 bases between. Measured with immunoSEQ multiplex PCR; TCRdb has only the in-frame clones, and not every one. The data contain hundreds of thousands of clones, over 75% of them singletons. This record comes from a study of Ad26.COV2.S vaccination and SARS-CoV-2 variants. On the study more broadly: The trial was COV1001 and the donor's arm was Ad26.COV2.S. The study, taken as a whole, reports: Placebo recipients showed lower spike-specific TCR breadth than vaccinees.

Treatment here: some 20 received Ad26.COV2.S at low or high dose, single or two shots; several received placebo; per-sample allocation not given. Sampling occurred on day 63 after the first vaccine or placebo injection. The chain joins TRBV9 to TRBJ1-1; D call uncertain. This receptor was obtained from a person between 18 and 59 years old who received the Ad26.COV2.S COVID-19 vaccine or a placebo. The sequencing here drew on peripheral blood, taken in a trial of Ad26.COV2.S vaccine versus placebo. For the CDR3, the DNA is TGTGCCAGCAGCGTAGGGGCGGGGACTGAAGCTTTCTTT. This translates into CASSVGAGTEAFF. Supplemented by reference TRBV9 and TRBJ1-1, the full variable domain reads DSGVTQTPKHLITATGQRVTLRCSPRSGDLSVYWYQQSLDQGLQFLIQYYNGEERAKGNILERFSAQQFPDLHSELNLSSLELGDSALYFCASSVGAGTEAFFGQGTRLTVV.